This T cell receptor beta chain was observed in a study of T cell repertoires in MIS-A myocarditis. This clone was detected once. The CDR3 loop spans 12 amino acids. Germline loops: CDR1 PRHDT, CDR2 FYEKMQ (reference sequence). The V end lost 5 bases, the J end lost 10 bases, and 11 bases lay between the germline ends. Sequencing was performed with immunoSEQ multiplex PCR; in TCRdb, only in-frame clones are kept and a portion is missing. The table includes roughly 12,000 clones, roughly 84% detected once. The chain links TRBV13 to TRBJ1-4; D is unclear. Sequenced sample: right ventricle heart tissue obtained at autopsy. The source is a man younger than 35 with fulminant myocarditis from multisystem inflammatory syndrome in adults (MIS-A) after COVID-19. This CDR3 reads CASSHATGKLFF. DNA for the CDR3: TGTGCCAGCAGCCATGCTACCGGAAAACTGTTTTTT.